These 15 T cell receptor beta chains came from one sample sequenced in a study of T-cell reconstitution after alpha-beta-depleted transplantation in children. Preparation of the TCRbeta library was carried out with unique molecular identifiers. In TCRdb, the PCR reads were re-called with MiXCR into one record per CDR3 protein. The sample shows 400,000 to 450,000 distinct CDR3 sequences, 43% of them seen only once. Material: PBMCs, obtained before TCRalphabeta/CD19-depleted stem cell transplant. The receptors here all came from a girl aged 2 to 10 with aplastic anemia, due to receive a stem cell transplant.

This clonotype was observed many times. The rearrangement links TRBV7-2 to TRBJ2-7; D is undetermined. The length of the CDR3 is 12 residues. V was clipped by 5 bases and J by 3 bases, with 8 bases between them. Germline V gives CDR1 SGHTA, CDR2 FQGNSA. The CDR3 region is CASSADGYEQYF. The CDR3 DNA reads TGTGCCAGCAGCGCGGACGGCTACGAGCAGTACTTC.

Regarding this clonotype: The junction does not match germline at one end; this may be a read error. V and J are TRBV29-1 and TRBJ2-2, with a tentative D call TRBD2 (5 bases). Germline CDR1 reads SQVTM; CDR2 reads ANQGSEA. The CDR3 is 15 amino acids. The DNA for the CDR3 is TGCAGCGTGGAGGATGGACTGTCGAACACCTGGGAGCTGTTTTTT. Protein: CSVEDGLSNTWELFF.

CDR3 nucleotides: TGTGCCAGCAGCCAAGTGGACCGAACAGGGGGGCAGTACTTC. Protein sequence: CASSQVDRTGGQYF. The V gene is TRBV3-1, the J gene TRBJ2-7; 8 nucleotides line up with TRBD1. The trim removed 1 base at V and 9 bases at J, leaving 8 bases unmatched. In germline, CDR1 is LGHDT, CDR2 YNNKEL (reference sequence). The CDR3 is 14 amino acids.

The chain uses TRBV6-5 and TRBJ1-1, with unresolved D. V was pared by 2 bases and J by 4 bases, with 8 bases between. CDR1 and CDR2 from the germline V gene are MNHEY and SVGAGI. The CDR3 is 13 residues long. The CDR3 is CASSYAKPTEAFF. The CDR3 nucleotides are TGTGCCAGCAGTTACGCGAAGCCCACTGAAGCTTTCTTT.

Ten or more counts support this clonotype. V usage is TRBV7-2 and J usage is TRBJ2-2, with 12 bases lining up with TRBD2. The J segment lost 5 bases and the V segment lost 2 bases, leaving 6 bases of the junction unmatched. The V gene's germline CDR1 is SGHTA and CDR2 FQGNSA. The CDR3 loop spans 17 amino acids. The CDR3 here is CASSLTGLAGGTGELFF. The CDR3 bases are TGTGCCAGCAGCTTAACCGGGCTAGCGGGGGGGACCGGGGAGCTGTTTTTT.

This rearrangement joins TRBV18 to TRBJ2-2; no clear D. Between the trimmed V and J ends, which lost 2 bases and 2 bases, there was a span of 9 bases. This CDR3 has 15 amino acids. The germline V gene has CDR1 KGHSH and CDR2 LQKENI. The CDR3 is CASSPGTVNTGELFF. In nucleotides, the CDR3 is TGTGCCAGCTCACCAGGCACAGTTAACACCGGGGAGCTGTTTTTT.

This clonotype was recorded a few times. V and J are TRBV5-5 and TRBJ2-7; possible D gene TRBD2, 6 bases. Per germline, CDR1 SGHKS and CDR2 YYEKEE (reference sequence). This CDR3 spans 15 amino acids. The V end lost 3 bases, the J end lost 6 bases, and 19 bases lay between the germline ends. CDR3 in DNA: TGTGCCAGCAGCTCGGGACTCCCGGCCCCAGCCGAGCAGTACTTC. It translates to CASSSGLPAPAEQYF.

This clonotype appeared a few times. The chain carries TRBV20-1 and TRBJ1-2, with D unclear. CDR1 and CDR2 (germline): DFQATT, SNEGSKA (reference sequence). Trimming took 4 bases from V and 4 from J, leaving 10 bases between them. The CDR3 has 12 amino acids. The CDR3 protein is CSAIERSYGYTF. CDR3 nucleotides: TGCAGTGCTATCGAACGTAGCTATGGCTACACCTTC.

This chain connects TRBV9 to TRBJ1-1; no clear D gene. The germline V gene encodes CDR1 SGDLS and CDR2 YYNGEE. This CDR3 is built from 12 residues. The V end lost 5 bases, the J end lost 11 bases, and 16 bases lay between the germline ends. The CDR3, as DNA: TGTGCCAGCAGTTATGACCTAAGGGTGGCTTTCTTT. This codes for CASSYDLRVAFF. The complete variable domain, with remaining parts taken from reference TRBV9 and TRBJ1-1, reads DSGVTQTPKHLITATGQRVTLRCSPRSGDLSVYWYQQSLDQGLQFLIQYYNGEERAKGNILERFSAQQFPDLHSELNLSSLELGDSALYFCASSYDLRVAFFGQGTRLTVV.

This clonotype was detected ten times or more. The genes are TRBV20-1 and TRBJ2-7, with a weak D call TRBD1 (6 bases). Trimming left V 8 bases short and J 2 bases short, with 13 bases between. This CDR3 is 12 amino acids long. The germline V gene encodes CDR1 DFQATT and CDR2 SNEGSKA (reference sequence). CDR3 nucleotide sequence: TGCAGTTCAGGACAGAACCCCTACGAGCAGTACTTC. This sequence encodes CSSGQNPYEQYF.

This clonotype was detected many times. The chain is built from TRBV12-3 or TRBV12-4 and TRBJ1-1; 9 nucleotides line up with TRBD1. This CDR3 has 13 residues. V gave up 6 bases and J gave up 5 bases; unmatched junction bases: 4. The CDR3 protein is CASSPDRGTEAFF. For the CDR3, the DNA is TGTGCCAGCAGCCCGGACAGGGGAACTGAAGCTTTCTTT.

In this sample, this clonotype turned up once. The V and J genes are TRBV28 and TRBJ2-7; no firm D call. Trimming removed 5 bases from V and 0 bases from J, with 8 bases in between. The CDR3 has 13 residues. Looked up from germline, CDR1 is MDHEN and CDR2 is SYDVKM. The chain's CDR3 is CASSMSGSYEQYF. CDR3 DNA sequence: TGTGCCAGCAGTATGTCTGGCTCCTACGAGCAGTACTTC.

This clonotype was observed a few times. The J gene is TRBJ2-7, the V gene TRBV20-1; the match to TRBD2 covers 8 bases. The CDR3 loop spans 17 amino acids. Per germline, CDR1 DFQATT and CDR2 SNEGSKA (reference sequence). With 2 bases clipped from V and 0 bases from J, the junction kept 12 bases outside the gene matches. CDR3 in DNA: TGCAGTGCTAGATCCGGAGCCGGGAGGGAAGTCTCCTACGAGCAGTACTTC. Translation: CSARSGAGREVSYEQYF.

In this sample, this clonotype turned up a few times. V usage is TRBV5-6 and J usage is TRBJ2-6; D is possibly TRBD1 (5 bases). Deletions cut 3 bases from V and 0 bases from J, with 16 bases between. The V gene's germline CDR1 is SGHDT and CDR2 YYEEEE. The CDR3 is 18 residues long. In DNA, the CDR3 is TGTGCCAGCAGCTCTGACAGCCTGATTAGCTCTGGGGCCAACGTCCTGACTTTC. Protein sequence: CASSSDSLISSGANVLTF.

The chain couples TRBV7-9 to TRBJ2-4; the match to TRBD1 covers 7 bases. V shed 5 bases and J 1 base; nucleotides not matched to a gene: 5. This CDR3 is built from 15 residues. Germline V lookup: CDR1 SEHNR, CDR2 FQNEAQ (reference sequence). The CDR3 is CASSADRPAKNIQYF. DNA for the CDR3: TGTGCCAGCAGCGCGGACAGGCCCGCCAAAAACATTCAGTACTTC.